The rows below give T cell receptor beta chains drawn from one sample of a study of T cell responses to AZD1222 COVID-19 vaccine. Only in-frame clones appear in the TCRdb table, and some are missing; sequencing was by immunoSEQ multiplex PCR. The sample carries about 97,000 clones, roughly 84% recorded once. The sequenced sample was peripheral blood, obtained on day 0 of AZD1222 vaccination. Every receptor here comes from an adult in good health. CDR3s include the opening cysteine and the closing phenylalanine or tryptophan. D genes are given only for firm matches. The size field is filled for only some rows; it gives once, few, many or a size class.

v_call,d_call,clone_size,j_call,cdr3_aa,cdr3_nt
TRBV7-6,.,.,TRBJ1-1,CASSFPTGNTEAFF,TGTGCCAGCAGCTTCCCGACAGGGAACACTGAAGCTTTCTTT
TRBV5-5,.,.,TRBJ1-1,CASSLTVNTEAFF,TGTGCCAGCAGCTTGACAGTGAACACTGAAGCTTTCTTT
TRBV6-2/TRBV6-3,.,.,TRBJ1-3,CASSPRITNTIYF,TGTGCCAGCAGTCCGAGGATCACTAACACCATATATTTT
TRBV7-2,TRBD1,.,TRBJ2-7,CASSSTGHEQYF,TGTGCCAGCAGCTCGACAGGGCACGAGCAGTACTTC
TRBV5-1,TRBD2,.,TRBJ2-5,CASSLTSGVETQYF,TGCGCCAGCAGCTTGACTAGCGGGGTGGAGACCCAGTACTTC
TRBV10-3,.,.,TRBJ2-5,CATGGESVETQYF,TGTGCCACCGGGGGTGAGTCGGTGGAGACCCAGTACTTC
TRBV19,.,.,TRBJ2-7,CASSIGLGLPPYEQYF,TGTGCCAGTAGTATAGGTCTCGGGCTACCCCCCTACGAGCAGTACTTC
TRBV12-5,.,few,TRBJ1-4,CASGPSGRNEKLFF,TGTGCTAGTGGGCCTTCTGGACGCAATGAAAAACTGTTTTTT
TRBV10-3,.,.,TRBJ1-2,CAISERVDGYTF,TGTGCCATCAGCGAACGTGTGGATGGCTACACCTTC
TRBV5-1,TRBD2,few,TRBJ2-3,CASSFSGGATDTQYF,TGCGCCAGCAGCTTTAGCGGGGGGGCTACAGATACGCAGTATTTT
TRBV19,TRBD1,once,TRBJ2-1,CASSIQGQGAEQFF,TGTGCCAGTAGTATACAAGGGCAGGGGGCTGAGCAGTTCTTC
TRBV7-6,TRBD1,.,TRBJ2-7,CASSLHGQGPEQYF,TGTGCCAGCAGCTTACATGGACAGGGTCCCGAGCAGTACTTC
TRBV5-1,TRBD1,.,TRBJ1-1,CASSPGGSGTEAFF,TGCGCCAGCAGCCCAGGGGGGTCTGGCACTGAAGCTTTCTTT
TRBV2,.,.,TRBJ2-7,CASRSEHLSYEQYF,TGTGCCAGCAGATCGGAACACCTTTCCTACGAGCAGTACTTC
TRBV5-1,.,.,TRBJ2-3,CASSARGDTQYF,TGCGCCAGCAGCGCACGGGGTGATACGCAGTATTTT
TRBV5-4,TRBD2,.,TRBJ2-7,CASSSGWASGDIFSYEQYF,TGTGCCAGCAGCTCCGGGTGGGCTAGCGGGGACATCTTTTCGTACGAGCAGTACTTC
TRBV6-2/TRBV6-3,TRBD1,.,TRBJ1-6,CASSRDRGFPYSPLHF,TGTGCCAGCAGTCGAGACAGGGGGTTTCCTTATTCACCCCTCCACTTT
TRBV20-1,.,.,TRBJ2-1,CSAPSGDLKFF,TGCAGTGCCCCCAGTGGGGATCTTAAGTTCTTC